The 6 T cell receptor beta chains listed next were all sequenced from one sample in a study of shared clonotypes between healthy human individuals. Some clones are missing from TCRdb's copy, which holds only in-frame ones; the method was immunoSEQ multiplex PCR. The table lists around 2.1 million clones, approximately 94% of them singletons. Only CD45RO-negative cells positively selected for CCR7 counted as naive CD8 cells, so terminally differentiated effector memory CD45RA+ cells were excluded. Material: naive CD8+ T cells from PBMCs. These receptors originate from a man aged 18 to 29 in good health. Some clones in this sample may be carry-over from other donors' samples.

The chain couples TRBV27 to TRBJ1-4; the D gene is possibly TRBD1 (5 bases). The CDR3 sequence is 15 residues long. Germline loops: CDR1 MNHEY, CDR2 SMNVEV (reference sequence). V was trimmed by 2 bases and J by 4 bases, leaving 11 bases between them. The CDR3 protein is CASSLNRMNNEKLFF. CDR3 coding DNA: TGTGCCAGCAGTTTAAACAGGATGAATAATGAAAAACTGTTTTTT.

This clone appeared a single time. The chain has TRBV9 and TRBJ2-3; TRBD1 agrees at 10 bases. The CDR3 is made up of 13 amino acids. CDR1 is SGDLS, CDR2 YYNGEE, per germline. V dropped 5 bases and J dropped 8; count of bases not matched to a gene: 5. The CDR3 DNA follows: TGTGCCAGCAGTGACAGGGGGCCGGGTACGCAGTATTTT. Protein sequence: CASSDRGPGTQYF.

This clone came up once. This chain joins TRBV27 and TRBJ1-2, with TRBD1 matching over 7 bases. Germline V gene data show CDR1 as MNHEY and CDR2 as SMNVEV (reference sequence). The CDR3 is made up of 15 amino acids. V was pared by 4 bases and J by 5 bases, with 10 bases of the junction left unmatched. The CDR3 here is CASSSGRQGIYGYTF. CDR3 DNA: TGTGCCAGCAGTTCGGGGCGACAGGGTATTTATGGCTACACCTTC.

This rearrangement joins TRBV9 to TRBJ2-1, with D hard to call. Trimming removed 1 base from V and 0 bases from J, with 14 bases in between. The CDR3 totals 17 residues. Germline V gene lookup returns CDR1 SGDLS and CDR2 YYNGEE. Here the CDR3 DNA reads TGTGCCAGCAGCGTACGCCTTGGTTGGAGCTCCTACAATGAGCAGTTCTTC. Amino acid sequence: CASSVRLGWSSYNEQFF.

This sequence joins TRBV7-6 and TRBJ1-2; unclear D gene. The CDR3 spans 16 residues. Trimming took off 5 bases at V and 1 base at J, with 17 bases between the two ends. Germline-derived CDR1 and CDR2 are SGHVS and FNYEAQ. In DNA form, the CDR3 reads TGTGCCAGCAGCCCCAAGACCGTTAGGGTTAACTATGGCTACACCTTC. Protein product: CASSPKTVRVNYGYTF.

The gene calls are TRBV6-1 and TRBJ2-7, with a weak D call TRBD2 (7 bases). CDR3 length: 16 amino acids. Trimming stripped 4 bases from V and 7 bases from J, with 23 bases between. Germline V gene data show CDR1 as MNHNS and CDR2 as SASEGT. Here the CDR3 DNA reads TGTGCCAGCAGTGTCCCCCCCCGGGGGGCTGGGGAAGAGCAGTACTTC. Encoded protein: CASSVPPRGAGEEQYF.